These 18 T cell receptor beta chains were sequenced from one sample in a study of blood T cells in healthy people across ages. A second PCR, run for about 7 to 11 cycles, used a sample-barcoded 5' primer plus a J-beta primer mix. TCRdb itself ran the 5' RACE reads through MiXCR, one entry per CDR3 protein. The data contain approximately 1.5 million distinct CDR3 sequences, less than 45% of them singletons. Sample: blood. These receptors were obtained from a woman aged 18-29 years in good health.

This clonotype was observed a single time. This chain links TRBV6-2 or TRBV6-3 with TRBJ2-7; 10 nucleotides align to TRBD2. V shed 6 bases and J 7 bases; nucleotides not matched to a gene: 6. The germline CDR1 and CDR2 sequences are MNHEY and SVGEGT. CDR3 length: 13 amino acids. The CDR3 region has the DNA TGTGCCAGCAGCTCCGGACTAGCGGTTGAGCAGTACTTC. This codes for CASSSGLAVEQYF.

The chain employs TRBV20-1 and TRBJ2-4; the D call may be TRBD1 or TRBD2 (5 bases each). CDR3 length: 12 residues. Per the germline V gene, CDR1 is DFQATT and CDR2 is SNEGSKA (reference sequence). V lost 4 bases and J 7 bases, leaving 11 bases between the germline ends. The CDR3 sequence is CSAKDWGNIQYF. DNA for the CDR3: TGCAGTGCTAAGGACTGGGGGAACATTCAGTACTTC.

Regarding this clonotype: One end of the junction does not line up with germline, which may come from a read error. The chain has TRBV13 and TRBJ2-5, with TRBD2 matching 12 bases. The CDR3 loop spans 15 amino acids. Germline V gene data show CDR1 as PRHDT and CDR2 as FYEKMQ (reference sequence). CDR3: CASSIGLAGLETQYF. As DNA, the CDR3 is TGTGCCAGCAGCATAGGACTAGCGGGATTGGAGACCCAGTACTTC. The entire variable domain, with the rest obtained from reference TRBV13 and TRBJ2-5, is as follows: AAGVIQSPRHLIKEKRETATLKCYPIPRHDTVYWYQQGPGQDPQFLISFYEKMQSDKGSIPDRFSAQQFSDYHSELNMSSLELGDSALYFCASSIGLAGLETQYFGPGTRLLVL.

This rearrangement joins TRBV7-2 to TRBJ2-7; D unclear. The CDR3 has 14 amino acids. The germline V gene encodes CDR1 SGHTA and CDR2 FQGNSA. Trimming removed 5 bases from V and 2 bases from J, with 13 bases in between. The CDR3 region has the DNA TGTGCCAGCAGCCCCTCGCCTGCAGCCTACGAGCAGTACTTC. This encodes CASSPSPAAYEQYF.

This clonotype has only a few counts. The rearrangement uses TRBV28 and TRBJ2-3; unclear D gene. The germline V gene encodes CDR1 MDHEN and CDR2 SYDVKM. V dropped 5 bases and J dropped 7 bases, with 10 bases sitting between them. The CDR3 is 12 amino acids. The CDR3 loop is CASSLADHTQYF. The CDR3 coding sequence is TGTGCCAGCAGTCTGGCCGACCATACGCAGTATTTT.

This sequence joins TRBV6-1 and TRBJ2-1; the D gene is possibly TRBD2 (7 bases). Trimming took off 7 bases at V and 4 bases at J, with 17 bases between the two ends. Germline assignment: CDR1 MNHNS and CDR2 SASEGT. There are 15 residues in the CDR3. CDR3 loop: CASNQRGGAYNEQFF. The CDR3 DNA follows: TGTGCCAGCAACCAAAGGGGGGGGGCGTACAATGAGCAGTTCTTC.

This rearrangement joins TRBV25-1 to TRBJ1-6; no reliable D call. The CDR3 totals 14 residues. CDR1 is MGHDK and CDR2 is SYGVNS in the germline V gene. V was pared by 3 bases and J by 7 bases, with 10 bases between. DNA of the CDR3: TGTGCCAGCAGTGAGTCTGTGGGGAATTCACCCCTCCACTTT. It yields the protein CASSESVGNSPLHF.

The chain joins TRBV7-2 to TRBJ1-2; 9 nucleotides match TRBD1. There are 17 residues in the CDR3. J was trimmed by 5 bases and V by 4 bases; bases with no gene match: 14. Germline V gives CDR1 SGHTA, CDR2 FQGNSA. The CDR3 region is CASSSGRPDRGLYGYTF. For the CDR3, the DNA is TGTGCCAGCAGCTCCGGTAGACCGGACAGGGGTCTATATGGCTACACCTTC.

V and J are TRBV5-1 and TRBJ2-1; 15 nucleotides line up with TRBD2. In germline, CDR1 is SGHRS, CDR2 YFSETQ. Trimming at V came to 7 bases and at J to 7 bases, leaving 6 bases not matched to a gene. The CDR3 consists of 15 residues. CDR3 nucleotide sequence: TGCGCCAGCGCCTGGACTAGCGGGGGGGATAATGAGCAGTTCTTC. The encoded protein is CASAWTSGGDNEQFF.

As concerns this clonotype: A read error is possible here, since a much larger clone lies one base away. The chain employs TRBV4-2 and TRBJ2-1; 8 bases align to TRBD2. The CDR3 length is 16 residues. Germline CDR1 LGHNA, CDR2 YNFKEQ. V was pared by 5 bases and J by 13 bases, with 19 bases of the junction left unmatched. The CDR3 loop reads CASSSRGLAVGETQFF. The CDR3 DNA follows: TGTGCCAGCAGCTCCCGAGGACTAGCAGTGGGAGAGACCCAGTTCTTC.

The chain couples TRBV11-2 to TRBJ2-1; 7 bases line up with TRBD1. The CDR3 sequence is 15 residues long. V was pared by 5 bases and J by 0 bases, with 4 bases of the junction left unmatched. From germline, CDR1 is SGHAT and CDR2 FQNNGV. CDR3 protein: CASSTTGSSYNEQFF. In DNA, the CDR3 is TGTGCCAGCAGCACGACAGGGTCCTCCTACAATGAGCAGTTCTTC.

This clonotype was observed many times. The chain joins TRBV6-5 to TRBJ2-7, with 7 positions matching TRBD1. After removal of 6 bases from V and 3 bases from J, the junction contained 5 bases not matched to a gene. Germline CDR1 MNHEY, CDR2 SVGAGI. CDR3 size: 13 residues. CDR3 sequence (DNA): TGTGCCAGCAGGCTGGGACAGTTCTACGAGCAGTACTTC. As protein: CASRLGQFYEQYF.

V gene TRBV27 combines with J gene TRBJ2-3; D gene uncertain. The germline V gene has CDR1 MNHEY and CDR2 SMNVEV (reference sequence). The CDR3 runs to 15 residues. Between the trimmed V and J ends, which lost 7 bases and 2 bases, there was a span of 16 bases. This CDR3 is CASNSVGRTTDTQYF. Written as DNA, the CDR3 is TGTGCCAGCAACTCGGTTGGACGGACCACAGATACGCAGTATTTT.

The chain is built from TRBV6-2 or TRBV6-3 and TRBJ2-1, with TRBD2 identical over 8 bases. The germline CDR1 and CDR2 sequences are MNHEY and SVGEGT. The CDR3 consists of 18 residues. Losses at the gene ends were 5 bases for V and 10 bases for J; bases not matched to a gene: 22. DNA of the CDR3: TGTGCCAGCAGTAGCAGGGGCCTCACTAGCGGCGGCAGTCAGGAGCAGTTCTTC. It specifies CASSSRGLTSGGSQEQFF.

The V gene is TRBV13, the J gene TRBJ1-2; D gene unclear. Trimming left V 5 bases short and J 2 bases short, with 12 bases between. CDR3 length equals 14 residues. Looked up from germline, CDR1 is PRHDT and CDR2 is FYEKMQ (reference sequence). CDR3 sequence: CASSPRFPNYGYTF. In DNA form, the CDR3 reads TGTGCCAGCAGCCCGAGGTTCCCAAACTATGGCTACACCTTC.

The chain combines TRBV4-3 with TRBJ1-2; D ambiguous. The CDR3 has 16 residues. Trimming cost V 1 base and J 4 bases, with 16 bases left between them. In germline, CDR1 is LGHNA, CDR2 YSLEER. The CDR3 reads CASSQVPAEKVYGYTF. In DNA, the CDR3 is TGCGCCAGCAGCCAAGTACCGGCCGAGAAGGTCTATGGCTACACCTTC.

V gene TRBV20-1 combines with J gene TRBJ2-3, with 10 nucleotides matching TRBD2. Germline CDR1 and CDR2: DFQATT and SNEGSKA (reference sequence). V lost 5 bases and J lost 0; bases outside the gene matches: 5. This CDR3 has 15 residues. CDR3 loop: CSAVGLAASTDTQYF. The CDR3 nucleotides read TGCAGTGCTGTCGGACTAGCGGCTAGCACAGATACGCAGTATTTT.

This clonotype was found a few times. CDR3 nucleotide sequence: TGTGCCACCAGCAGAGATCGTGGACATTTGAACACTGAAGCTTTCTTT. It is translated as CATSRDRGHLNTEAFF. The chain couples TRBV15 to TRBJ1-1; the D gene is possibly TRBD1 (5 bases). Looked up from germline, CDR1 is LNHNV and CDR2 is YYDKDF (reference sequence). V was trimmed by 0 bases and J by 0 bases, leaving 11 bases between them. The CDR3 totals 16 residues. The full variable domain, with the rest looked up from reference TRBV15 and TRBJ1-1, is DAMVIQNPRYQVTQFGKPVTLSCSQTLNHNVMYWYQQKSSQAPKLLFHYYDKDFNNEADTPDNFQSRRPNTSFCFLDIRSPGLGDTAMYLCATSRDRGHLNTEAFFGQGTRLTVV.